The clone carrying this T cell receptor (beta chain) came up a few times. Its target is not known. Donors were all healthy Caucasians. One entry per CDR3 protein results from TCRdb running MiXCR on the 5' RACE reads. The sample carries 550,000 to 700,000 distinct CDR3 sequences, just under 10% recorded once. The data originate from a study of identical twins. In germline, CDR1 is SGDLS, CDR2 YYNGEE. Germline trimming cut 0 bases from V and 6 bases from J; bases unmatched to any gene: 3. The CDR3 consists of 15 residues. Findings of the study overall: Out-of-frame alpha sequences that twins shared showed excess low generation probability. There were fewer insertions in abundant cord blood beta clonotypes, but memory repertoires showed no such pattern.

These data also formed part of another study, on yellow fever vaccine responses in identical twins.

The chain combines TRBV9 with TRBJ2-4, with 10 positions matching TRBD2. Sequenced input: PBMCs. The clonotype originates from a woman aged 18-29 years in good health. The CDR3 region has the DNA TGTGCCAGCAGCGTAGGCAGCGGGGGGGCAAACATTCAGTACTTC. Its translation is CASSVGSGGANIQYF.